The source of this TCR beta chain is a study of metastatic and nonmetastatic thyroid tumors. This clone was detected only a few times. One end of the junction does not line up with germline, which may come from a read error. Before thyroid surgery, none of the patients had received any treatment. Original methodology: Building a distant-metastasis classifier for papillary thyroid cancer drew on CDR3 differences across clinicopathological groups. Using MiXCR, TCRdb reanalyzed the PCR reads. The V and J calls reflect TCRdb's pipeline rather than the authors' work. The sample records about 69,000 clones, about 14% being singletons. The material sequenced was blood. The TCR sequence derives from a male donor with papillary thyroid cancer or a benign thyroid nodule (not recorded which). Some clones in this sample may be carry-over from other donors' samples.

CDR3 sequence: CANSFWTGNEQFF. The CDR3 DNA reads as TGTGCCAACAGTTTCTGGACGGGGAATGAGCAGTTCTTC. V usage is TRBV12-3 or TRBV12-4 and J usage is TRBJ2-1, with D perhaps TRBD2 (5 bases). This CDR3 spans 13 amino acids.